Below, one T cell receptor beta chain is given with its context. The specificity of this receptor is unknown. One base away there is no much larger clone; base qualities are not given. Sequences LGHDT (CDR1) and YNNKEL (CDR2) are obtained from the germline V gene (reference sequence). V is cut by 0 bases and J by 7 bases, and the space between the germline ends is 12 bases. The CDR3 runs 14 residues from the cysteine to the phenylalanine. Only the CDR3 part of the read is kept: 42 bases, read in frame from the first base. Participants in the prospective study were aged about 18 to 89 years, lived in about two dozen United States geographic areas, and enrolled through a virtual design. In the prospective study, cohorts were assigned on the basis of participant-reported clinical history obtained from a screening survey and a study questionnaire. Exposed participants had been in contact with someone with a PCR-confirmed or clinician-diagnosed COVID-19 case within 2 weeks of study entry. Each participant in the prospective study had whole blood, serum and a nasopharyngeal or oropharyngeal swab collected by mobile phlebotomists. Participants in the prospective study had the option to provide additional blood draws and questionnaires over an approximately two-month period. Prospective study blood samples were shipped either frozen or at room temperature before DNA extraction.

TCRbeta CDR3 regions were amplified from genomic DNA using the immunoSEQ Assay, a bias-controlled multiplex PCR. The authors processed their data as follows. The number of nucleated cells in each sample was estimated from the amplification of reference gene primers within the assay. Sequence reads were collapsed and filtered to measure the absolute abundance of every unique TCRbeta CDR3 rearrangement. Productive Simpson clonality was computed per sample as the square root of Simpson's diversity index over productive rearrangements. Drawn from immuneACCESS, this table holds only the in-frame rearrangements with V and J called that TCRdb kept. Clones are partly lost; checked studies trace under half to an unresolved V gene and leave the rest unexplained. V and J calls and clone size are those listed in that table; D and trimming were worked out from the DNA. A total of roughly 380,000 clones appear in this sample, more than 70% of them only once. The biggest ten clones account for 0.85% to 1.3% of the sample.

The data belong to a study of blood T cell repertoires in COVID-19 (dated by TCRdb to the early 2020s). Study-level background: The collaborator samples originated in the United States, Italy and Spain and spanned the acute and convalescent phases of COVID-19. Nearly every sample came with metadata listing a de-identified subject ID, COVID-19 status, age in years and sex. The repertoires were released in a freely available public database intended as a resource for research on the immune response to SARS-CoV-2. Samples were obtained from the ongoing ImmuneRACE study (first 160 participants) and from roughly 1,300 subjects provided by 6 global collaborators. Where HLA class I and class II types were available, the types were taken from metadata supplied by the sample provider, not from assay-based typing. The prospective study material was composed of cDNA or gDNA derived from T cells, B-cell-depleted T cells, or PBMCs. Deeply sampled blood TCRbeta repertoires from subjects exposed to, actively infected with, or recovered from COVID-19 were included in the dataset. The paper's findings and limits, for the study overall: How much clinical and demographic metadata was included differed by source and by participant, and the metadata was provided uncurated.

The chain uses TRBV3-1 (or the pseudogene TRBV3-2) and TRBJ1-1; no D gene can be assigned with confidence. The sample comprised PBMCs or T cells enriched from blood (not recorded which). The clonotype comes from a woman under 40 who had been exposed to COVID-19. CDR3 loop: CASSQDSYSGEAFF. The DNA sequence is as follows: TGTGCCAGCAGCCAAGATTCTTACAGCGGTGAAGCTTTCTTT.